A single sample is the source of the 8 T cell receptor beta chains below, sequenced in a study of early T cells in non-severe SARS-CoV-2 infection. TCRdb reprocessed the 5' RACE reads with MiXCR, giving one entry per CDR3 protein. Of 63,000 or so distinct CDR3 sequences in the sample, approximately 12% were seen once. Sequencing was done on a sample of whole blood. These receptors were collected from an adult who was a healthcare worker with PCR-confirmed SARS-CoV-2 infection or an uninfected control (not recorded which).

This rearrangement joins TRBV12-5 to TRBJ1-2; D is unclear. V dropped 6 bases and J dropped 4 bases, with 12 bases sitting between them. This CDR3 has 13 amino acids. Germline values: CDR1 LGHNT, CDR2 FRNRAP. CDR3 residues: CASGLHPSYGYTF. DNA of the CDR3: TGTGCTAGTGGCCTCCACCCCAGCTATGGCTACACCTTC.

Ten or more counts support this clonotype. The CDR3 DNA reads as TGCGCCAGCAGCTTAGGACTACCCCAAGAGACCCAGTACTTC. This codes for CASSLGLPQETQYF. The chain joins TRBV5-1 to TRBJ2-5, with D possibly matching TRBD2 (6 bases). CDR3 length equals 14 residues. Germline lookup yields CDR1 SGHRS and CDR2 YFSETQ. V was shortened by 2 bases and J by 1 base, with 9 bases between the two germline ends. Complete variable domain (other parts from reference TRBV5-1 and TRBJ2-5): KAGVTQTPRYLIKTRGQQVTLSCSPISGHRSVSWYQQTPGQGLQFLFEYFSETQRNKGNFPGRFSGRQFSNSRSEMNVSTLELGDSALYLCASSLGLPQETQYFGPGTRLLVL.

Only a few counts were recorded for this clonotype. CDR3 residues: CASSLLWDTEAFF. The CDR3 coding sequence is TGTGCCAGCAGCTTACTCTGGGACACTGAAGCTTTCTTT. V gene TRBV7-3 combines with J gene TRBJ1-1, with D hard to call. V was shortened by 2 bases and J by 3 bases, with 7 bases between the two germline ends. This CDR3 is 13 amino acids long. The V gene's germline CDR1 is SGHTA and CDR2 FQGTGA.

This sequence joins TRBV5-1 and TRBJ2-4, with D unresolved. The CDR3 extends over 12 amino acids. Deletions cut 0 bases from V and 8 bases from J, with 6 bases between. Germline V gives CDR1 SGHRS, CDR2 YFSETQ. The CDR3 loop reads CASSLEGDIQYF. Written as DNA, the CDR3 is TGCGCCAGCAGCTTGGAGGGTGACATTCAGTACTTC.

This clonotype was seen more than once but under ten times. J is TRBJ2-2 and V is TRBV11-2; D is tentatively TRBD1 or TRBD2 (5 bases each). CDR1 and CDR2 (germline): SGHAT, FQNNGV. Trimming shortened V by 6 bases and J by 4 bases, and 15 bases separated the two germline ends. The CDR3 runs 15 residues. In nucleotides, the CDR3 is TGTGCCAGCAGTCCCGGGACGGTGGGCACCGGGGAGCTGTTTTTT. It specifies CASSPGTVGTGELFF.

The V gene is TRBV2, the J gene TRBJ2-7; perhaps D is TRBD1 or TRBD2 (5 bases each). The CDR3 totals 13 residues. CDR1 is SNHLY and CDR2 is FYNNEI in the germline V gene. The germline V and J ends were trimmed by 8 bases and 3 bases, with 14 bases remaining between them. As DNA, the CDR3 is TGTGCCAGCGGCCGGGACGGAATCTACGAGCAGTACTTC. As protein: CASGRDGIYEQYF.

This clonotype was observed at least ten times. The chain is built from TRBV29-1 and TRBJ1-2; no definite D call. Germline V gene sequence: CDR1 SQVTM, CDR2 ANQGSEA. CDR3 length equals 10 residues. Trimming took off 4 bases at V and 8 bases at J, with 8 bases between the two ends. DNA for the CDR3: TGCAGCGTTGCGCACGTCGGCTACACCTTC. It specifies CSVAHVGYTF.

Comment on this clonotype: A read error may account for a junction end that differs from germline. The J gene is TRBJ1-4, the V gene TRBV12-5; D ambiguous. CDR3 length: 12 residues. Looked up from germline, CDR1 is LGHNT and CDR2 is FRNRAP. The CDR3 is CASGRANEELFF. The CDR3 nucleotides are TGTGCTAGTGGGAGGGCTAATGAAGAACTGTTTTTT.